The present T cell receptor (beta chain) was sequenced within a study of blood T cell repertoires in COVID-19. Data came from immunoSEQ multiplex PCR; TCRdb stores just in-frame clones and leaves some out. The repertoire holds some 260,000 clones, with roughly 84% as singletons. This clone showed up just a few times. CDR1 SGDLS and CDR2 YYNGEE come from the germline V gene. The ends were cut back, 4 bases at V and 4 bases at J, with 11 bases in the middle. This CDR3 region has 13 residues. The material sequenced was peripheral blood. This receptor was taken from a woman between 18 and 30 years old with acute or convalescent COVID-19. The chain couples TRBV9 to TRBJ1-1; D is perhaps TRBD1 (6 bases). CDR3 sequence (DNA): TGTGCCAGCAGCCAAGGACAGTTCACTGAAGCTTTCTTT. Translating it yields CASSQGQFTEAFF.